This T cell receptor beta chain was profiled in a study of tissue T cells after allogeneic stem cell transplantation. Study information: Of the grafts for graft-versus-host disease patients, several were unmodified and three CD34-selected. Study outcomes and limitations: Shared clones across patients were few; motif clustering revealed tissue-specific shared signatures. Anatomically similar tissues had similar TCR repertoires within each patient.

Comment on this clone: Antigen: not known.

Method: immunoSEQ multiplex PCR; TCRdb's copy keeps in-frame clones and lacks some. The sample yields some 45,000 clones, more than 90% seen once. The sample here was blood, taken before transplantation. This TCR derives from a woman aged 35-70 years who later had graft-versus-host disease after an allogeneic stem cell transplant.

CDR3 coding DNA: TGCGCCAGCAGCCAAGTCCGACTAGCGGGAGTTAGTTACGAGCAGTACTTC. This encodes CASSQVRLAGVSYEQYF. V and J are TRBV4-1 and TRBJ2-7; 12 bases line up with TRBD2. Germline V gives CDR1 MGHRA, CDR2 YSYEKL. With V trimmed by 1 base and J by 4 bases, 8 bases remained unmatched. The CDR3 loop spans 17 amino acids.